What follows are 5 T cell receptor beta chains derived from one specimen sequenced in a study of T cell responses to AZD1222 COVID-19 vaccine. Data came from immunoSEQ multiplex PCR; TCRdb stores just in-frame clones and leaves some out. The table shows 130,000 or so clones, with over 90% occurring only once. The sample was peripheral blood, taken on day 0 of MenACWY control vaccination. These receptors were obtained from an adult in good health.

This clone turned up a few times. The chain joins TRBV28 to TRBJ2-3; 10 bases align to TRBD2. J lost 5 bases, V lost 1 base, and 12 bases had no gene match. The length of the CDR3 is 18 residues. The germline V gene encodes CDR1 MDHEN and CDR2 SYDVKM. DNA for the CDR3: TGTGCCAGCAGTTTATATAGTACGGCTAGCGGGAGAGGAGATACGCAGTATTTT. Residues: CASSLYSTASGRGDTQYF.

The chain recombines TRBV7-3 with TRBJ2-7, with 7 bases that match TRBD1. V lost 5 bases to trimming and J lost 2 bases; unmatched junction nucleotides: 6. This CDR3 region has 14 residues. The germline gives CDR1 SGHTA, CDR2 FQGTGA. The CDR3 DNA is TGTGCCAGCAGCCCTACAGGGGTCCCCTACGAGCAGTACTTC. Protein product: CASSPTGVPYEQYF.

The rearrangement links TRBV5-1 to TRBJ2-7; D remains ambiguous. Germline loops: CDR1 SGHRS, CDR2 YFSETQ. This CDR3 region has 15 residues. Trimming cost V 4 bases and J 0 bases, with 14 bases left between them. The CDR3 nucleotides are TGCGCCAGCAGCCTCAACTCACAGAGCTCCTACGAGCAGTACTTC. Protein sequence: CASSLNSQSSYEQYF.

V gene TRBV12-3 or TRBV12-4 combines with J gene TRBJ1-1; D is uncertain. The CDR3 is 12 residues long. Trimming pared 6 bases from V and 0 bases from J, leaving 5 bases between. CDR3 sequence: CASRNLNTEAFF. CDR3 nucleotides: TGTGCCAGCAGGAACCTGAACACTGAAGCTTTCTTT.

This chain joins TRBV2 and TRBJ1-4; D remains unclear. Germline CDR1 is SNHLY and CDR2 is FYNNEI. Trimming took 4 bases from V and 7 from J, leaving 7 bases between them. This CDR3 is 12 amino acids long. CDR3 protein: CASSVYTEKLFF. CDR3 bases: TGTGCCAGCAGTGTATACACTGAAAAACTGTTTTTT.